This T cell receptor (beta chain) was obtained from a study of T cells after yellow fever vaccination. Overall study context: Low-cell-number fractions underwent preparation using SMART-Seq v4 Ultra Low Input.

CDR1 is MNHEY and CDR2 is SVGEGT in the germline V gene. Trimming removed 1 base from V and 3 bases from J, with 10 bases in between. This CDR3 spans 14 amino acids. They built TCR cDNA with 5'RACE template switching, a step that put in a universal primer site and UMIs. TCRdb recomputed calls from the 5' RACE reads with MiXCR, one row per CDR3 protein. In the table there are a few hundred thousand distinct CDR3 sequences, about 8.7% of which are singletons. This clonotype was counted only a few times. What it binds is unknown. Whole-study results and caveats: The presence of abundant clonotypes contaminating from the bulk population was possible in FACS-sorted repertoires.

This clonotype was sampled from a man in his late teens or twenties who received the YFV17D yellow fever vaccine. The sample in question was PBMCs, obtained on the day of the first yellow fever vaccination. This chain uses TRBV6-2 or TRBV6-3 with TRBJ2-7; perhaps TRBD1 as D (6 bases). DNA for the CDR3: TGTGCCAGCAGTTACTTTGGGGGCCACTACGAGCAGTACTTC. Translating gives CASSYFGGHYEQYF.